Below, one T cell receptor beta chain is given with its context. Its specificity is unknown. It was CD45RO-negative cells, positively selected for CCR7, that made up naive CD8 cells, with terminally differentiated effector memory CD45RA+ cells excluded. This entry comes from a study of shared clonotypes between healthy human individuals. The CDR3 covers 15 residues. The J segment lost 2 bases and the V segment lost 7 bases, leaving 9 bases of the junction unmatched. CDR1 is SNHLY and CDR2 is FYNNEI in the germline V gene. The deep-level immunoSEQ assay was used. Sequencing was performed with immunoSEQ multiplex PCR; in TCRdb, only in-frame clones are kept and a portion is missing. The sample gives around 1,900,000 clones, 90% to 95% of which show up once; 1.5% to 2% is in the top ten. Study-wide points: Among non-shared clonotypes, generation probabilities were lower than among those shared by all four donors. The study's rarefaction showed incomplete sorted-subset sequencing despite large depth.

The source of this sequence is a young man in good health. Some clones in this sample may be carry-over from other donors' samples. This sequence joins TRBV2 and TRBJ1-2; 8 bases are a match to TRBD1. Sequences were obtained from naive CD8+ T cells from PBMCs. CDR3 bases: TGTGCCAGCACCACAGGGGGAGAGGGGAACTATGGCTACACCTTC. Amino acid sequence: CASTTGGEGNYGYTF.